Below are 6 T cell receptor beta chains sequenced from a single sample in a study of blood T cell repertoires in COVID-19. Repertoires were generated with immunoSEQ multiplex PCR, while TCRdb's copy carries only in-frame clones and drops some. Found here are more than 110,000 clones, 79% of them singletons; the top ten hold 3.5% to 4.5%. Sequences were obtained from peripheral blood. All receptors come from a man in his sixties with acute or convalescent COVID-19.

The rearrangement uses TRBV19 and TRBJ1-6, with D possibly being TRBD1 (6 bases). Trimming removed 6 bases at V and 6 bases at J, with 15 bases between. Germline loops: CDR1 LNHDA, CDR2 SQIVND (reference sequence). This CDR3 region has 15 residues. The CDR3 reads CASRIEQGGNSPLHF. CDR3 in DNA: TGTGCCAGTAGAATTGAACAGGGTGGTAATTCACCCCTCCACTTT.

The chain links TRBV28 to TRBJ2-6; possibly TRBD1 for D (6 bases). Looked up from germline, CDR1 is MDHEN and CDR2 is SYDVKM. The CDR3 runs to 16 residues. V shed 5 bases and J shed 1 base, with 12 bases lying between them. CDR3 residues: CASSAYRVSGANVLTF. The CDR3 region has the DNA TGTGCCAGCAGTGCCTACAGGGTATCTGGGGCCAACGTCCTGACTTTC.

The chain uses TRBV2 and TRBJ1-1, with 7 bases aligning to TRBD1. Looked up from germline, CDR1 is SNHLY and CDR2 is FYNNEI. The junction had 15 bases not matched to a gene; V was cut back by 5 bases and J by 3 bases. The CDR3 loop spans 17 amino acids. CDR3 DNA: TGTGCCAGCAGTTTCCCGGGACAGCGAGTGGGATACACTGAAGCTTTCTTT. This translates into CASSFPGQRVGYTEAFF.

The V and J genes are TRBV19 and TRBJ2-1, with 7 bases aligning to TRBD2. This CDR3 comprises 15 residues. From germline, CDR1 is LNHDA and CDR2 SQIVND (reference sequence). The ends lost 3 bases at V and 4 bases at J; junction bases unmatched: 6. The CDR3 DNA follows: TGTGCCAGTAGTATCACGTGGCGGGAGTACAATGAGCAGTTCTTC. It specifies CASSITWREYNEQFF.

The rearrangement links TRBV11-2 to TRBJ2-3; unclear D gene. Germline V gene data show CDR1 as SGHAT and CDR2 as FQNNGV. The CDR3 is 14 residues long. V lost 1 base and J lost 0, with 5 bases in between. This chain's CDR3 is CASSLATSTDTQYF. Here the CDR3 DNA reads TGTGCCAGCAGCTTAGCTACTAGCACAGATACGCAGTATTTT.

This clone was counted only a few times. In nucleotides, the CDR3 is TGTGCCAGCAGCTTAGCGCCGGAGAATCAGCCCCAGCATTTT. It is translated as CASSLAPENQPQHF. The rearrangement links TRBV7-8 to TRBJ1-5, with unresolved D. Trimming cost V 0 bases and J 4 bases, with 7 bases left between them. The CDR3 covers 14 residues. Germline loops: CDR1 SGHVS, CDR2 FQNEAQ.